This T cell receptor (beta chain) derives from a study of spatial heterogeneity in lung cancer. For the study at large: Mean representation of each unique TCR and UMI combination in the raw reads exceeded 8.5 occurrences. The study's findings and limits: In blood, ubiquitous expanded tumor TCRs appeared more at resection than follow-up.

This clonotype was recorded at least ten times. Its target is unknown. TCRdb re-analysed the 5' RACE reads in MiXCR, keeping a single row per CDR3 protein. In the table there are about 52,000 distinct CDR3 sequences, roughly 8.1% of which are singletons. Time point described: blood at routine non-recurrence follow-up after resection. Whole RNA, which was extracted from tumor, nontumor lung tissue or frozen PBMC, was sequenced without any cell sorting. Germline V gene lookup returns CDR1 SQVTM and CDR2 ANQGSEA. V dropped 4 bases and J dropped 3 bases, with 10 bases sitting between them. CDR3 length: 13 amino acids.

Here the sequenced sample was PBMCs, taken at follow-up. This receptor was identified in a female donor with early-stage non-small cell lung cancer. The chain recombines TRBV29-1 with TRBJ1-5; D perhaps matches TRBD1 (5 bases). The CDR3 nucleotides read TGCAGCGTTGCGGGGCAGTACAATCAGCCCCAGCATTTT. This translates into CSVAGQYNQPQHF.